This T cell receptor beta chain was obtained from a study of Ad26.COV2.S vaccination and SARS-CoV-2 variants. Study results and caveats: Vaccinated individuals (as opposed to placebo recipients) had higher spike-specific TCR breadth. Breadth and depth estimates from TCRs may understate total T cell responses.

Profiled with immunoSEQ multiplex PCR; TCRdb holds only in-frame clones, not every one. Of hundreds of thousands of clones detected, 89% appear once; the ten largest clones hold approximately 1.5%. Treatment defined: about 20 received Ad26.COV2.S at low or high dose, single or two shots; a few received placebo; per-sample allocation not given. Sampling was performed 63 days after the first vaccine or placebo injection. Spike of the Wuhan-strain SARS-CoV-2 was expressed by an Ad26 vector, which formed the vaccine. The J segment lost 2 bases and the V segment lost 5 bases, leaving 6 bases of the junction unmatched. The CDR3 is 18 residues long. From germline, CDR1 is SGHAT and CDR2 FQNNGV. Details on this clone: Its antigen is undetermined.

V and J are TRBV11-2 and TRBJ2-2; 15 bases map to TRBD2. The receptor was derived from a person aged 18-65 years who received the Ad26.COV2.S COVID-19 vaccine or a placebo. Sequences were derived from peripheral blood, sampled in a trial of Ad26.COV2.S vaccine versus placebo. CDR3 in DNA: TGTGCCAGCAGCCCCCGGACTAGCGGGAGGGCCAACACCGGGGAGCTGTTTTTT. Translating gives CASSPRTSGRANTGELFF.